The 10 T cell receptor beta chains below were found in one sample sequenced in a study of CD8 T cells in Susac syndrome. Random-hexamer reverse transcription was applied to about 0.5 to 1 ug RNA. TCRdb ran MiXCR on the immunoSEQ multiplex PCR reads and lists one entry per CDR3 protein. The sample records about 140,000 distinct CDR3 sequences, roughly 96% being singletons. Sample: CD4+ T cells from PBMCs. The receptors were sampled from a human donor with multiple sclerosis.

The CDR3 DNA reads TGCAGTGCTAGTTTTGGACAGGGGGGGAATTCACCCCTCCACTTT. This sequence encodes CSASFGQGGNSPLHF. The chain joins TRBV20-1 to TRBJ1-6; 10 bases line up with TRBD1. CDR3 length: 15 residues. V lost 3 bases to trimming and J lost 7 bases; unmatched junction nucleotides: 6. Germline CDR1 is DFQATT and CDR2 is SNEGSKA (reference sequence).

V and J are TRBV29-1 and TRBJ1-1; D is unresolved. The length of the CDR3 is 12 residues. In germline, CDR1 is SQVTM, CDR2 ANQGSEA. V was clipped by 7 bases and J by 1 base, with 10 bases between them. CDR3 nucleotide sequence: TGCAGCGCCGCAGATGGGAACACTGAAGCTTTCTTT. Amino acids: CSAADGNTEAFF.

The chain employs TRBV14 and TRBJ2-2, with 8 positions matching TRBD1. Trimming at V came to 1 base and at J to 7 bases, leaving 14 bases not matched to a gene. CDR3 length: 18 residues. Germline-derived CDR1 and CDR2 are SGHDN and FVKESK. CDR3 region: CASSQVRIGTGFGGELFF. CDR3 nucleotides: TGTGCCAGCAGCCAAGTACGGATAGGGACAGGTTTTGGCGGGGAGCTGTTTTTT.

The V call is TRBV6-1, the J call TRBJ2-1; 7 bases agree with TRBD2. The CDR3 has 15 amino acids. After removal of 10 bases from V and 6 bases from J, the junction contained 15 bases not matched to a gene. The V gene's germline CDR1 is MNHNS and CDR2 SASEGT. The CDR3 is CATKPPGLVSNEQFF. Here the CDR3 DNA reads TGTGCCACCAAACCGCCCGGACTAGTGAGCAATGAGCAGTTCTTC.

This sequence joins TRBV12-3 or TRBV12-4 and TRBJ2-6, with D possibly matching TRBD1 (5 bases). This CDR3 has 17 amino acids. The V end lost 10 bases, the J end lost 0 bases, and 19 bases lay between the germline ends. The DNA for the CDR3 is TGTGCCACCCTAAGACAGACCAAGAACTCTGGGGCCAACGTCCTGACTTTC. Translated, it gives CATLRQTKNSGANVLTF.

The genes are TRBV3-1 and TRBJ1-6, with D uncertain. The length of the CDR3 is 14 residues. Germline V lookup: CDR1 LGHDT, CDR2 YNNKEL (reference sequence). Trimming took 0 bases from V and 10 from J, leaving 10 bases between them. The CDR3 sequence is CASSQDYVGSPLHF. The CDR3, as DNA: TGTGCCAGCAGCCAAGATTACGTTGGATCACCCCTCCACTTT.

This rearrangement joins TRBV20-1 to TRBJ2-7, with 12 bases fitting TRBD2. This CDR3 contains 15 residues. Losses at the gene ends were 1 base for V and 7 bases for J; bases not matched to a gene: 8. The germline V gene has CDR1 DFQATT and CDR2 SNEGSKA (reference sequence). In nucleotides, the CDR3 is TGCAGTGCTAGAGTATCCCTAGCGGGGGGGAGTGAGCAGTACTTC. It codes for CSARVSLAGGSEQYF.

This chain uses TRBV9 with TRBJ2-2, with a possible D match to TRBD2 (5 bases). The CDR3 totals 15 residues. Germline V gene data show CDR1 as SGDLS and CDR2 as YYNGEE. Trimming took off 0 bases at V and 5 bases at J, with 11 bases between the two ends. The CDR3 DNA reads TGTGCCAGCAGCGTAGGGACTTCGGGGACCGGGGAGCTGTTTTTT. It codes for CASSVGTSGTGELFF. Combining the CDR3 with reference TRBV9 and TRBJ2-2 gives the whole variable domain DSGVTQTPKHLITATGQRVTLRCSPRSGDLSVYWYQQSLDQGLQFLIQYYNGEERAKGNILERFSAQQFPDLHSELNLSSLELGDSALYFCASSVGTSGTGELFFGEGSRLTVL.

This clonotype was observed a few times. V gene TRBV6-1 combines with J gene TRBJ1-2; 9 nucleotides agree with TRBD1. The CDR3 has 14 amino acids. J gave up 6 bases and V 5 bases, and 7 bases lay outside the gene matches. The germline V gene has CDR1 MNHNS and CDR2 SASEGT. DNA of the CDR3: TGTGCCAGCAGTTTCCTGGACAGGGGCGATGGCTACACCTTC. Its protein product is CASSFLDRGDGYTF.

The CDR3 DNA reads TGTGCCAGCACTGGAGGGGGACAGGGTGCCGAGCAGTACTTC. This codes for CASTGGGQGAEQYF. The genes are TRBV2 and TRBJ2-7; 9 bases map to TRBD1. The CDR3 length is 14 residues. In germline, CDR1 is SNHLY, CDR2 FYNNEI. V trimming: 7 bases; J trimming: 6 bases; junction bases outside the gene matches: 10.